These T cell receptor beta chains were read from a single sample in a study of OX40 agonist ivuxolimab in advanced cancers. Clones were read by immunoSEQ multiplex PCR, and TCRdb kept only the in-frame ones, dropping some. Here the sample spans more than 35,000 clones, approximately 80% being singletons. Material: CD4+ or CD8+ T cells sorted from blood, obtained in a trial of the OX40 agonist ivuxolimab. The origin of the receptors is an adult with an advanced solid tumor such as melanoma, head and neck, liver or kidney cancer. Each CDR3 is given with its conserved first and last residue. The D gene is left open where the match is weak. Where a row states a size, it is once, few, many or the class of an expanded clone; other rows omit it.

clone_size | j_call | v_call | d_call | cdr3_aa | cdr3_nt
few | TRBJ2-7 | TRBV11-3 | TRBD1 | CASSLAQGAHEQYF | TGTGCCAGCAGCTTGGCACAGGGGGCCCACGAGCAGTACTTC
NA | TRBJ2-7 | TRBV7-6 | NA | CASSLWQGSYEQYF | TGTGCCAGCAGCTTATGGCAGGGCTCGTACGAGCAGTACTTC
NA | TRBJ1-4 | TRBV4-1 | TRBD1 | CASSQVTGVGEKLFF | TGCGCCAGCAGCCAAGTTACAGGGGTAGGAGAAAAACTGTTTTTT
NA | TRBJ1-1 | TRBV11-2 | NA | CASSLVMNTEAFF | TGTGCCAGCAGCTTAGTTATGAACACTGAAGCTTTCTTT
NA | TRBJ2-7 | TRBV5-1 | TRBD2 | CASSLVLAGALQLEEQYF | TGCGCCAGCAGCTTGGTGCTAGCGGGGGCTCTCCAACTCGAAGAGCAGTACTTC
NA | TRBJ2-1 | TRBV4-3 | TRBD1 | CASSQADRANEQFF | TGCGCCAGCAGCCAAGCAGACAGGGCGAATGAGCAGTTCTTC
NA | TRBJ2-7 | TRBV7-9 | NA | CASSLGALPRSEQYF | TGTGCCAGCAGCTTAGGGGCCCTACCTAGGTCCGAGCAGTACTTC
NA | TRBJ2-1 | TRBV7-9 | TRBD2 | CASSYSSGRNEQFF | TGTGCCAGCAGCTACTCCAGCGGGAGGAATGAGCAGTTCTTC
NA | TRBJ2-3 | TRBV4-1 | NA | CASSQERGGGSDTQYF | TGCGCCAGCAGCCAAGAAAGGGGAGGGGGGTCAGATACGCAGTATTTT
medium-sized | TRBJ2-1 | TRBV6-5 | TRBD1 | CASSKPGQGHNEQFF | TGTGCCAGCAGTAAACCGGGACAGGGGCACAATGAGCAGTTCTTC
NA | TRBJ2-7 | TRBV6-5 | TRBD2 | CASSYPGTSEDEQYF | TGTGCCAGCAGTTACCCCGGGACTAGCGAGGACGAGCAGTACTTC
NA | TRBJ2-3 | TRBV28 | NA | CASSPAGDTQYF | TGTGCCAGCAGTCCCGCGGGAGATACGCAGTATTTT
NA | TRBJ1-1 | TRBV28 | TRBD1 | CASRPDRDWNYAEAFF | TGTGCCAGCAGGCCGGACAGGGATTGGAATTACGCTGAAGCTTTCTTT
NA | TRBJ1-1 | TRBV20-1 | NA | CSAGVTEAFF | TGCAGTGCTGGTGTGACTGAAGCTTTCTTT
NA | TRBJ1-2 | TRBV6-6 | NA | CASSYSWGQSYGYTF | TGTGCCAGCAGTTACTCCTGGGGCCAAAGCTATGGCTACACCTTC
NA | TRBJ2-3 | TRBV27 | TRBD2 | CASSLIAGNGQNTQYF | TGTGCCAGCAGTTTGATAGCGGGTAATGGGCAAAATACGCAGTATTTT
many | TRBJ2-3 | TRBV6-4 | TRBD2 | CASSGTSGGTDTQYF | TGTGCCAGCAGTGGGACTAGCGGGGGCACAGATACGCAGTATTTT
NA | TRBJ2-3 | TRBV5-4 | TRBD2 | CASSFTGTTLADTQYF | TGTGCCAGCAGCTTTACCGGGACTACCCTCGCAGATACGCAGTATTTT
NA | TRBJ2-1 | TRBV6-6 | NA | CASSYTPSSYNEQFF | TGTGCCAGCAGTTACACTCCAAGCTCCTACAATGAGCAGTTCTTC
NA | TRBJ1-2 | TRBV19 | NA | CASSIEATAVYGYTF | TGTGCCAGTAGTATCGAGGCGACAGCGGTTTATGGCTACACCTTC
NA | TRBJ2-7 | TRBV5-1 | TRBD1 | CASSSRQGPAYEQYF | TGCGCCAGCAGCTCTAGACAGGGACCAGCCTACGAGCAGTACTTC
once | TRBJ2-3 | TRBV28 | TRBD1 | CASSLSRGPQDTQYF | TGTGCCAGCAGTTTGTCCAGGGGGCCGCAAGATACGCAGTATTTT
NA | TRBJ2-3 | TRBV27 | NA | CASSLTRYTDTQYF | TGTGCCAGCAGTTTAACTAGATACACAGATACGCAGTATTTT
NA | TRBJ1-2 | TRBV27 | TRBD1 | CASSLQGARLIDGYTF | TGTGCCAGCAGTTTACAGGGGGCTCGTCTCATTGATGGCTACACCTTC
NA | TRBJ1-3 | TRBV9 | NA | CASSVAGDGNTIYF | TGTGCCAGCAGCGTAGCAGGGGATGGAAACACCATATATTTT
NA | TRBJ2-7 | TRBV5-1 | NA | CASSSRQVGSYEQYF | TGCGCCAGCAGCTCCCGACAGGTGGGGTCATACGAGCAGTACTTC
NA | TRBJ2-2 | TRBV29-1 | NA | CSVMTLNTGELFF | TGCAGCGTAATGACCCTTAACACCGGGGAGCTGTTTTTT
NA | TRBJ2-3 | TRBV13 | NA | CASSLRPSTDTQYF | TGTGCCAGCAGCTTACGTCCTAGCACAGATACGCAGTATTTT
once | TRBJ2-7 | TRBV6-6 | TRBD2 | CAISWGGDSYEQYF | TGTGCCATCTCCTGGGGAGGGGATTCCTACGAGCAGTACTTC
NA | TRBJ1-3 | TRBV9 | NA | CASSRGTRSGNTIYF | TGTGCCAGCAGCCGAGGGACTCGGTCTGGAAACACCATATATTTT
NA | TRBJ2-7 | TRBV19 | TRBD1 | CASSIDDRGYEQYF | TGTGCCAGTAGCATTGATGACAGGGGCTACGAGCAGTACTTC
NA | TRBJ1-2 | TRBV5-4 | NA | CASSLDGTAYGYTF | TGTGCCAGCAGCTTGGATGGGACGGCTTATGGCTACACCTTC
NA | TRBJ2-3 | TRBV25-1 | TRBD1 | CASRPQGDIGADTQYF | TGTGCCAGCAGACCTCAGGGGGACATCGGGGCAGATACGCAGTATTTT